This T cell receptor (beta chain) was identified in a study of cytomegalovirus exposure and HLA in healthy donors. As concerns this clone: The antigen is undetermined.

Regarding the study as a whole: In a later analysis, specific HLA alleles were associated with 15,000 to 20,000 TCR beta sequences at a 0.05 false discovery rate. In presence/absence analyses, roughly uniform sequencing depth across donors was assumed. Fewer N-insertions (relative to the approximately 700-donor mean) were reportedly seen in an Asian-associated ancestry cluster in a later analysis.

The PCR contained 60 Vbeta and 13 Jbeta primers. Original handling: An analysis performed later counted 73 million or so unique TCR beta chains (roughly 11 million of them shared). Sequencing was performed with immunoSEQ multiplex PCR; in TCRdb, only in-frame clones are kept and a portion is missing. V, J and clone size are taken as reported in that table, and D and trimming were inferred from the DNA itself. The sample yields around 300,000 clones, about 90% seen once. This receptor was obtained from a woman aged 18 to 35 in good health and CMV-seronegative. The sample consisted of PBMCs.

CDR3 nucleotides: TGCGCCAGCAGCTTGGCTGGACAGTCCTACGAGCAGTACTTC. It is translated as CASSLAGQSYEQYF. The chain joins TRBV5-1 to TRBJ2-7, with D maybe TRBD1 (6 bases). V lost 0 bases, J lost 1 base, and 8 bases lay in between. In germline, CDR1 is SGHRS, CDR2 YFSETQ. The CDR3 sequence is 14 residues long.